The 31 T cell receptor beta chains reported below all come from one sample, sequenced in a study of neurological immune-mediated disorders. TCRdb analysed the 5' RACE reads with MiXCR anew, one entry per CDR3 protein. The sample lists fewer than 75,000 distinct CDR3 sequences; 4.5% were seen once. Sequencing used PBMCs. These receptors came from a man under 40 with multiple sclerosis.

This clonotype has ten or more counts. The CDR3 nucleotides are TGTGCCAGCAGCCGGTTGCCGGAGGGCGGGACAGATACGCAGTATTTT. Amino acids: CASSRLPEGGTDTQYF. This sequence joins TRBV7-2 and TRBJ2-3, with D maybe TRBD2 (6 bases). Germline V gene lookup returns CDR1 SGHTA and CDR2 FQGNSA. The length of the CDR3 is 16 residues. V lost 5 bases to trimming and J lost 3 bases, with 18 bases between them.

This clonotype was counted a few times. The chain links TRBV10-3 to TRBJ1-1; possible D gene TRBD1, 5 bases. Trimming took off 6 bases at V and 6 bases at J, with 14 bases between the two ends. The CDR3 length is 13 residues. Germline V gene data show CDR1 as ENHRY and CDR2 as SYGVKD. Here the CDR3 DNA reads TGTGCCATCAGCAGGGTGGGTGTCGCTGAAGCTTTCTTT. Encoded protein: CAISRVGVAEAFF.

The sample holds many counts of this clonotype. The DNA for the CDR3 is TGCAGCGTTGAGGCCGGGGAACCCCGCTCTGGAAACACCATATATTTT. It is translated as CSVEAGEPRSGNTIYF. J is TRBJ1-3 and V is TRBV29-1; D unclear. V was clipped by 3 bases and J by 0 bases, with 15 bases between them. Per the germline V gene, CDR1 is SQVTM and CDR2 is ANQGSEA. CDR3 length equals 16 residues. The full variable domain, in which reference TRBV29-1 and TRBJ1-3 provide the parts outside the CDR3, is SAVISQKPSRDICQRGTSLTIQCQVDSQVTMMFWYRQQPGQSLTLIATANQGSEATYESGFVIDKFPISRPNLTFSTLTVSNMSPEDSSIYLCSVEAGEPRSGNTIYFGEGSWLTVV.

This clonotype has ten or more counts. The J gene is TRBJ1-2, the V gene TRBV12-3 or TRBV12-4; 7 bases align to TRBD1. The CDR3 is 14 residues long. V lost 5 bases and J lost 4; bases outside the gene matches: 7. Written as DNA, the CDR3 is TGTGCCAGCAGTCCAAAGAGGGGGCCCTATGGCTACACCTTC. Its translation is CASSPKRGPYGYTF.

A few counts support this clonotype. One base away lies a much larger clone, so this may be a sequencing read error. This rearrangement joins TRBV11-3 to TRBJ1-1; D unclear. Deletions cut 5 bases from V and 1 base from J, with 8 bases between. The germline gives CDR1 SGHNT, CDR2 YENEEA. The CDR3 sequence is 13 residues long. CDR3 sequence: CASSRERNTEAFF. The CDR3 DNA is TGTGCCAGCAGCAGAGAAAGGAACACTGAAGCTTTCTTT.

This clonotype appeared many times. The chain is built from TRBV6-2 or TRBV6-3 and TRBJ1-1; 8 bases agree with TRBD1. V was pared by 6 bases and J by 0 bases, with 6 bases of the junction left unmatched. The V gene's germline CDR1 is MNHEY and CDR2 SVGEGT. The CDR3 spans 15 residues. The CDR3 DNA is TGTGCCAGCAGCAACCGACAGGGGATGAACACTGAAGCTTTCTTT. Translated: CASSNRQGMNTEAFF.

The rearrangement uses TRBV12-3 or TRBV12-4 and TRBJ1-1; D not resolved. This CDR3 contains 12 residues. V lost 3 bases, J lost 0 bases, and 2 bases lay in between. The CDR3: CASSFLNTEAFF. The CDR3 nucleotides are TGTGCCAGCAGTTTTCTGAACACTGAAGCTTTCTTT.

This clonotype was picked up many times. The chain uses TRBV4-1 and TRBJ1-4; 7 positions match TRBD1. Trimming took 3 bases from V and 5 from J; bases not matched to a gene: 9. The CDR3 loop spans 16 amino acids. Germline V gene lookup returns CDR1 MGHRA and CDR2 YSYEKL. In DNA, the CDR3 is TGCGCCAGCAGCCAGCCTGCGGGACAGAAGAATGAAAAACTGTTTTTT. Its translation is CASSQPAGQKNEKLFF.

This clonotype came up a few times. An end of the junction differs from the germline gene, which may be a read error. The V gene is TRBV20-1, the J gene TRBJ1-5; a weak D match, TRBD1 (5 bases). The length of the CDR3 is 13 residues. The germline gives CDR1 DFQATT, CDR2 SNEGSKA (reference sequence). The CDR3 DNA reads as TGCAGTGCTAGAGAGGGATTGGGGCAGCCCCAGAATTTT. Protein sequence: CSAREGLGQPQNF.

The sample holds a few counts of this clonotype. CDR3 bases: TGCGCCAGCAGGGGGGGGCAGACGGGGAACACTGAAGCTTTCTTT. Amino acid sequence: CASRGGQTGNTEAFF. This chain links TRBV5-1 with TRBJ1-1, with D possibly matching TRBD1 (6 bases). Germline V gene data show CDR1 as SGHRS and CDR2 as YFSETQ. The CDR3 is made up of 15 amino acids. The V and J ends lost 5 bases and 1 base respectively, with 15 bases between them.

This clonotype was detected ten times or more. The chain joins TRBV29-1 to TRBJ1-1; no clear D. Trimming removed 4 bases at V and 0 bases at J, with 15 bases between. The CDR3 has 15 amino acids. Per the germline V gene, CDR1 is SQVTM and CDR2 is ANQGSEA. The CDR3 spells CSVGAQIWMNTEAFF. The CDR3 DNA reads TGCAGCGTTGGGGCCCAGATATGGATGAACACTGAAGCTTTCTTT.

This clonotype was recorded a few times. The chain couples TRBV15 to TRBJ2-3, with TRBD1 matching 11 bases. The CDR3 has 16 residues. V lost 4 bases and J lost 3; bases outside the gene matches: 6. In germline, CDR1 is LNHNV, CDR2 YYDKDF (reference sequence). The CDR3 coding sequence is TGTGCCACCAGCATCGGACAGGGGGCGAAGACAGATACGCAGTATTTT. It is translated as CATSIGQGAKTDTQYF.

V and J are TRBV12-3 or TRBV12-4 and TRBJ2-3; perhaps TRBD2 as D (6 bases). There are 16 residues in the CDR3. Trimming shortened V by 5 bases and J by 4 bases, and 19 bases separated the two germline ends. CDR3 DNA: TGTGCCAGCAGTCCACGTAGGGGTAGGAGGGCAGATACGCAGTATTTT. The encoded protein is CASSPRRGRRADTQYF.

There are a few counts of this clonotype. V and J are TRBV5-6 and TRBJ1-2; D ambiguous. The CDR3 runs 14 residues. The V and J ends lost 1 base and 11 bases respectively, with 18 bases between them. In germline, CDR1 is SGHDT, CDR2 YYEEEE. The CDR3 DNA sequence: TGTGCCAGCAGCTTGTCTGAAACTCGACTCTTGTACACCTTC. This codes for CASSLSETRLLYTF.

This clonotype appeared many times. This sequence joins TRBV5-6 and TRBJ2-1; possible D gene TRBD1, 6 bases. The CDR3 runs to 12 residues. V lost 4 bases and J 7 bases, leaving 9 bases between the germline ends. CDR1 SGHDT and CDR2 YYEEEE come from the germline V gene. This chain's CDR3 is CASSQQGNEQFF. CDR3 nucleotide sequence: TGTGCCAGCAGCCAACAGGGTAATGAGCAGTTCTTC.

This chain uses TRBV12-3 or TRBV12-4 with TRBJ1-4; 7 positions match TRBD1. This CDR3 has 13 residues. V was clipped by 5 bases and J by 5 bases; unmatched bases: 2. In nucleotides, the CDR3 is TGTGCCAGCAGTCGGGACAGCAATGAAAAACTGTTTTTT. As protein: CASSRDSNEKLFF.

This clonotype has a handful of counts. The rearrangement links TRBV9 to TRBJ1-1; no clear D gene. Germline V gene lookup returns CDR1 SGDLS and CDR2 YYNGEE. CDR3 length equals 15 residues. The V end was cut by 0 bases, the J end by 0 bases, with 9 bases between. CDR3 residues: CASSVALTMNTEAFF. Here the CDR3 DNA reads TGTGCCAGCAGCGTAGCTTTGACTATGAACACTGAAGCTTTCTTT.

This clonotype was picked up many times. The J gene is TRBJ2-5, the V gene TRBV9; 9 positions match TRBD2. The V gene's germline CDR1 is SGDLS and CDR2 YYNGEE. Trimming removed 0 bases from V and 5 bases from J; junction bases left unmatched: 5. The CDR3 is made up of 15 amino acids. This CDR3 reads CASSVGRGGVETQYF. The CDR3 DNA follows: TGTGCCAGCAGCGTAGGGCGGGGGGGTGTGGAGACCCAGTACTTC.

This clonotype was observed at least ten times. The chain has TRBV5-1 and TRBJ1-3; D uncertain. The CDR3 spans 14 residues. Germline CDR1 reads SGHRS; CDR2 reads YFSETQ. V lost 0 bases to trimming and J lost 3 bases, with 7 bases between them. DNA for the CDR3: TGCGCCAGCAGCTTGGATCAGGTTGGAAACACCATATATTTT. Residues: CASSLDQVGNTIYF. The variable domain in full, completed from reference TRBV5-1 and TRBJ1-3, reads KAGVTQTPRYLIKTRGQQVTLSCSPISGHRSVSWYQQTPGQGLQFLFEYFSETQRNKGNFPGRFSGRQFSNSRSEMNVSTLELGDSALYLCASSLDQVGNTIYFGEGSWLTVV.

CDR3 nucleotides: TGTGCCAGCAGCCCTATGCTGACGGATGGCTACACCTTC. This gives the protein CASSPMLTDGYTF. The gene calls are TRBV3-1 and TRBJ1-2; no firm D call. V lost 4 bases, J lost 6 bases, and 12 bases lay in between. CDR1 and CDR2 (germline): LGHDT, YNNKEL (reference sequence). The CDR3 is made up of 13 amino acids. Full variable domain (remainder filled in from reference TRBV3-1 and TRBJ1-2): DTAVSQTPKYLVTQMGNDKSIKCEQNLGHDTMYWYKQDSKKFLKIMFSYNNKELIINETVPNRFSPKSPDKAHLNLHINSLELGDSAVYFCASSPMLTDGYTFGSGTRLTVV.

This clonotype was counted ten times or more. This chain uses TRBV29-1 with TRBJ2-2; 13 positions match TRBD2. This CDR3 spans 16 amino acids. The V and J ends lost 3 bases and 1 base, in that order; junction bases with no gene match: 2. Germline V gene lookup returns CDR1 SQVTM and CDR2 ANQGSEA. CDR3 in amino acids: CSVEGLAGMNTGELFF. DNA of the CDR3: TGCAGCGTTGAGGGACTAGCGGGGATGAACACCGGGGAGCTGTTTTTT.

Ten or more counts support this clonotype. CDR3 protein: CASSLVGPVGQYF. CDR3 nucleotide sequence: TGTGCCAGCAGCTTAGTTGGCCCGGTGGGTCAGTACTTC. This chain connects TRBV5-6 to TRBJ2-4, with unresolved D. In germline, CDR1 is SGHDT, CDR2 YYEEEE. V gave up 2 bases and J gave up 12 bases, with 15 bases separating them. This CDR3 has 13 residues.

This clonotype was found a few times. The CDR3 nucleotides are TGTGCCAGCAGTGAAGGGTGGGTCACTGAAGCTTTCTTT. Encoded protein: CASSEGWVTEAFF. V gene TRBV6-1 combines with J gene TRBJ1-1; no clear D gene. Per the germline V gene, CDR1 is MNHNS and CDR2 is SASEGT. V was cut by 1 base and J by 4 bases, with 7 bases left in between. The CDR3 sequence is 13 residues long.

At least ten counts were recorded for this clonotype. The chain carries TRBV6-6 and TRBJ2-2; the match to TRBD1 covers 8 bases. V shed 6 bases, J shed 0 bases, and the junction held 12 bases outside the gene matches. The CDR3 contains 18 residues. Germline CDR1 MNHNY, CDR2 SVGAGI (reference sequence). CDR3 protein: CASSSRTGTSANTGELFF. The CDR3, as DNA: TGTGCCAGCAGCTCGAGGACAGGGACGAGTGCGAACACCGGGGAGCTGTTTTTT.

V usage is TRBV4-2 and J usage is TRBJ2-5; D not resolved. V was shortened by 0 bases and J by 5 bases, with 7 bases between the two germline ends. The length of the CDR3 is 13 residues. CDR1 is LGHNA and CDR2 is YNFKEQ in the germline V gene. The CDR3 loop is CASSQDPRETQYF. DNA of the CDR3: TGTGCCAGCAGCCAAGACCCGCGGGAGACCCAGTACTTC.

This clonotype is medium-sized within its sample. This sequence joins TRBV5-1 and TRBJ1-1; possibly TRBD1 for D (6 bases). The CDR3 sequence is 13 residues long. Germline CDR1 reads SGHRS; CDR2 reads YFSETQ. With 0 bases removed from V and 8 bases from J, the gap between germline ends came to 11 bases. This CDR3 is CASSLDDRTEAFF. CDR3 nucleotides: TGCGCCAGCAGCTTGGATGACAGGACAGAAGCTTTCTTT.

The V gene is TRBV27, the J gene TRBJ1-1, with a tentative D call TRBD1 (5 bases). The germline CDR1 and CDR2 sequences are MNHEY and SMNVEV (reference sequence). Deletions cut 6 bases from V and 8 bases from J, with 16 bases between. The CDR3 runs to 13 residues. The CDR3 DNA follows: TGTGCCAGCAGACCAGGGACCTTGGTGGAAGCTTTCTTT. Protein: CASRPGTLVEAFF.

This clonotype has a count of ten or more. The chain links TRBV20-1 to TRBJ2-3; TRBD2 aligns across 14 bases. V shed 4 bases, J shed 5 bases, and the junction held 14 bases outside the gene matches. CDR1 is DFQATT, CDR2 SNEGSKA, per germline (reference sequence). The CDR3 is 18 residues long. The CDR3 is CSAISSGTSGGLQDTQYF. Written as DNA, the CDR3 is TGCAGTGCTATCAGCTCCGGGACTAGCGGGGGACTCCAAGATACGCAGTATTTT.

This clonotype was counted only a few times. The J gene is TRBJ1-2, the V gene TRBV5-1; 7 nucleotides line up with TRBD1. This CDR3 has 14 amino acids. V shed 0 bases, J shed 5 bases, and the junction held 4 bases outside the gene matches. Germline-derived CDR1 and CDR2 are SGHRS and YFSETQ. CDR3 residues: CASSLGRDSYGYTF. The DNA of the CDR3 is TGCGCCAGCAGCTTGGGCCGGGACAGTTATGGCTACACCTTC.

This clonotype was observed at least ten times. This chain links TRBV7-3 with TRBJ2-1, with 11 bases matching TRBD2. The CDR3 is made up of 15 amino acids. Trimming cost V 5 bases and J 4 bases; bases outside gene matches: 4. Germline V lookup: CDR1 SGHTA, CDR2 FQGTGA. CDR3 sequence: CASSPTSGGYNEQFF. CDR3 nucleotides: TGTGCCAGCAGCCCTACTAGCGGGGGATACAATGAGCAGTTCTTC. Looking up the rest from reference TRBV7-3 and TRBJ2-1 gives the full variable domain: GAGVSQTPSNKVTEKGKYVELRCDPISGHTALYWYRQSLGQGPEFLIYFQGTGAADDSGLPNDRFFAVRPEGSVSTLKIQRTERGDSAVYLCASSPTSGGYNEQFFGPGTRLTVL.

Many counts were recorded for this clonotype. The rearrangement joins TRBV5-5 to TRBJ2-7; TRBD1 matches at 8 bases. This CDR3 has 14 amino acids. V was clipped by 0 bases and J by 6 bases; unmatched bases: 5. Per germline, CDR1 SGHKS and CDR2 YYEKEE (reference sequence). The CDR3 sequence is CASSLGQGAREQYV. The CDR3, as DNA: TGTGCCAGCAGCTTGGGTCAGGGGGCGCGCGAGCAGTACGTC.